This TCR beta chain was profiled in a study of T-cell reconstitution after alpha-beta-depleted transplantation in children. In the case of this clonotype: Its antigen is unidentified.

As it was prepared, the TCRbeta library received unique molecular identifiers. TCRdb recomputed calls from the PCR reads with MiXCR, one row per CDR3 protein. The sample carries more than 15,000 distinct CDR3 sequences, about 7.7% recorded once. General study results and limits: Newly produced T cells mostly accounted for T-cell counts and diversity one year post-transplant. Several hundred graft clones that had expanded were reportedly the source of alpha-beta T cells about two months after transplant. Elevated TCRbeta diversity at day 60 was traced, in some patients, to surviving recipient T cells and thymic progenitors.

This TCR derives from a boy in the first two years of life who had a stem cell transplant for Wiskott-Aldrich syndrome, so the T cells may come from the graft donor. Sample: PBMCs, mostly from graft donor cells, taken 60 days after TCRalphabeta/CD19-depleted stem cell transplant.

CDR3 sequence reads: CASSQEGLGNQPQHF. Here the CDR3 DNA reads TGTGCCAGCAGCCAGGAGGGGTTAGGCAATCAGCCCCAGCATTTT. The chain carries TRBV7-8 and TRBJ1-5, with a tentative D call TRBD1 (5 bases). Between the trimmed V and J ends, which lost 5 bases and 2 bases, there was a span of 13 bases. The CDR3 is made up of 15 amino acids. Germline lookup yields CDR1 SGHVS and CDR2 FQNEAQ.